This T cell receptor (beta chain) was sequenced during a study of T cell repertoires in cytomegalovirus infection. Study overall: CMV infection plus the matching HLA type was flagged by public TCR beta signatures. Notes on the study in general: Using cumulative public TCR beta family frequency, the authors identified those who carried CMV together with the relevant HLA. The ex vivo response was dominated by HLA-C-restricted CMV-specific TCR beta clonotypes.

The length of the CDR3 is 14 residues. The V end lost 1 base, the J end lost 0 bases, and 7 bases lay between the germline ends. CDR1 is SEHNR and CDR2 is FQNEAQ in the germline V gene (reference sequence). This clonotype was seen ten or more times. Its antigen is not identified. TCRdb re-called the reads through MiXCR, storing one row per CDR3 protein. This sample has around 530,000 distinct CDR3 sequences, with more than 25% found just once. The origin of this receptor is a human donor in good health (CMV status not recorded). Some clones in this sample may be carry-over from other donors' samples. This chain uses TRBV7-9 with TRBJ2-7; D is undetermined. The sequenced sample was PBMCs. The CDR3: CASSLVPDSYEQYF. The CDR3 nucleotides are TGTGCCAGCAGCTTAGTCCCAGACTCCTACGAGCAGTACTTC.